This T cell receptor beta chain was recorded in a study of cytomegalovirus exposure and HLA in healthy donors. PCR primers comprised 60 Vbeta and 13 Jbeta primers. Profiling relied on immunoSEQ multiplex PCR, and the TCRdb table lists in-frame clones only, not all of them. The sample lists around 130,000 clones, about four fifths occurring once. Between the trimmed V and J ends, which lost 5 bases and 0 bases, there was a span of 17 bases. The CDR3 runs 18 residues. Germline CDR1 reads SGHVS; CDR2 reads FQNEAQ. Study outcomes and limitations: What TCR beta sequences reportedly achieved was accurate prediction of HLA-A and HLA-B alleles in most subjects. A later look showed TCR association rates differing by HLA locus, highest for DRB1 and lowest for HLA-C.

Details on this clone: Antigen unknown.

V and J are TRBV7-8 and TRBJ1-6; no clear D. The receptor's source is a man younger than 45 in good health and CMV-seronegative. Sequenced material: PBMCs. The CDR3 protein is CASSPNERDSSYNSPLHF. The CDR3 DNA reads as TGTGCCAGCAGCCCAAATGAGCGAGATAGCTCCTATAATTCACCCCTCCACTTT.